This T cell receptor beta chain was found in a study of vaccination and CD4 T cells after COVID-19. Trimming cost V 5 bases and J 6 bases, with 18 bases left between them. The CDR3 is 15 residues long. Germline CDR1 is MDHEN and CDR2 is SYDVKM. This clonotype was detected only a few times. Its target is unknown. The Oncomine TCR Beta short-read assay was applied to DNA of cultured CD4+ T cells. TCRdb fed the PCR reads into MiXCR, producing one record per CDR3 protein. There are about 25,000 distinct CDR3 sequences in the sample; 28% occur only once, and roughly 7.1% lies in the top ten. This sample's time point: late sampling 161 to 241 days after vaccination in three convalescent patients. The sample's treatment: roughly nine-day PBMC culture with coronavirus spike peptide pools or control peptides (ViraFEST assay).

This material consisted of CD4+ T cells from blood, cultured in vitro, taken about 7 months after SARS-CoV-2 vaccination. The chain recombines TRBV28 with TRBJ2-3; the D gene is possibly TRBD1 (6 bases). This receptor was identified in a human donor who had recovered from COVID-19. CDR3 DNA: TGTGCCAGCAGTGCCCGTTGGGTAGACAGGGATACGCAGTATTTT. Translation: CASSARWVDRDTQYF.